The 21 T cell receptor beta chains below come from one sample, sequenced in a study of blood T cell repertoires in COVID-19. The data were produced by immunoSEQ multiplex PCR, yet TCRdb's version contains in-frame clones alone and is incomplete. The sample yields 110,000 or so clones, 85% seen once. The sequenced material came from peripheral blood. The source is a human donor in a cohort sampled during active COVID-19.

V gene TRBV6-5 combines with J gene TRBJ1-1, with D uncertain. Germline V gene sequence: CDR1 MNHEY, CDR2 SVGAGI. This CDR3 contains 13 residues. V was cut by 9 bases and J by 1 base, with 12 bases left in between. CDR3 bases: TGTGCCAGTATACGACTCCAGAACACTGAAGCTTTCTTT. Its translation is CASIRLQNTEAFF.

J is TRBJ1-2 and V is TRBV19, with D possibly being TRBD1 (6 bases). This CDR3 has 14 amino acids. The germline gives CDR1 LNHDA, CDR2 SQIVND (reference sequence). V lost 4 bases, J lost 4 bases, and 13 bases lay in between. In nucleotides, the CDR3 is TGTGCCAGTAGTAGGCTCGGACAGAGCTATGGCTACACCTTC. Amino acids: CASSRLGQSYGYTF.

This clone has just one count. The chain uses TRBV4-3 and TRBJ1-3, with TRBD1 as a possible D gene (6 bases). V was clipped by 0 bases and J by 0 bases, with 12 bases between them. In germline, CDR1 is LGHNA, CDR2 YSLEER. This CDR3 region has 17 residues. The CDR3 DNA reads TGCGCCAGCAGCCAAGACCCAGGGGCCTACTCTGGAAACACCATATATTTT. Protein: CASSQDPGAYSGNTIYF.

This chain joins TRBV7-9 and TRBJ2-3; 9 nucleotides match TRBD2. V shed 5 bases and J 6 bases; nucleotides not matched to a gene: 12. This CDR3 has 16 amino acids. CDR1 and CDR2 from the germline V gene are SEHNR and FQNEAQ (reference sequence). The CDR3 DNA sequence: TGTGCCAGCAGCCCCGGGGGCGGGGGGGCCTTGGATACGCAGTATTTT. This gives the protein CASSPGGGGALDTQYF.

This clone showed up just once. The gene calls are TRBV29-1 and TRBJ1-5; the D gene is possibly TRBD1 (6 bases). Per the germline V gene, CDR1 is SQVTM and CDR2 is ANQGSEA. V lost 7 bases, J lost 3 bases, and 13 bases lay in between. The CDR3 length is 13 residues. Here the CDR3 DNA reads TGCAGCGCTAAGGACAGTCACAATCAGCCCCAGCATTTT. Translation gives CSAKDSHNQPQHF.

The chain has TRBV11-1 and TRBJ1-4, with 7 bases lining up with TRBD1. The length of the CDR3 is 15 residues. The germline CDR1 and CDR2 sequences are SGHAT and FQDESV (reference sequence). Trimming removed 5 bases from V and 2 bases from J; junction bases left unmatched: 5. CDR3 sequence (DNA): TGTGCCAGCAGCCCCCAGGGGGGCACTAATGAAAAACTGTTTTTT. As protein: CASSPQGGTNEKLFF.

The V and J genes are TRBV7-2 and TRBJ2-3; 8 nucleotides line up with TRBD1. Germline lookup yields CDR1 SGHTA and CDR2 FQGNSA. V shed 7 bases and J 3 bases; nucleotides not matched to a gene: 3. This CDR3 has 13 residues. Here the CDR3 DNA reads TGTGCCAGCATCAACAGGGGGACAGATACGCAGTATTTT. Translating gives CASINRGTDTQYF. Together with reference TRBV7-2 and TRBJ2-3, the CDR3 gives the full variable domain: GAGVSQSPSNKVTEKGKDVELRCDPISGHTALYWYRQSLGQGLEFLIYFQGNSAPDKSGLPSDRFSAERTGGSVSTLTIQRTQQEDSAVYLCASINRGTDTQYFGPGTRLTVL.

V gene TRBV6-2 or TRBV6-3 combines with J gene TRBJ1-5, with 9 bases aligning to TRBD1. Trimming took 2 bases from V and 0 from J; bases not matched to a gene: 8. The length of the CDR3 is 18 residues. Per the germline V gene, CDR1 is MNHEY and CDR2 is SVGEGT. CDR3 nucleotide sequence: TGTGCCAGCAGTTACGGGGGACAGGGTTTCTTTAGCAATCAGCCCCAGCATTTT. It specifies CASSYGGQGFFSNQPQHF.

This chain links TRBV7-2 with TRBJ2-7, with 16 bases lining up with TRBD2. Germline lookup yields CDR1 SGHTA and CDR2 FQGNSA. The CDR3 spans 17 residues. Trimming cost V 10 bases and J 1 base; bases outside gene matches: 10. CDR3 DNA sequence: TGTGCCACCTCAGGGACTAGCGGGGGGGAAACTTCCTACGAGCAGTACTTC. Protein: CATSGTSGGETSYEQYF.

The chain uses TRBV27 and TRBJ2-2, with TRBD1 identical over 10 bases. The germline gives CDR1 MNHEY, CDR2 SMNVEV (reference sequence). The CDR3 has 15 amino acids. Trimming cost V 8 bases and J 4 bases; bases outside gene matches: 7. As DNA, the CDR3 is TGTGCCAGCTCTTCCGGGACAGGGGCCACCGGGGAGCTGTTTTTT. As protein: CASSSGTGATGELFF.

The chain joins TRBV9 to TRBJ1-4; 9 bases agree with TRBD1. V was clipped by 4 bases and J by 8 bases; unmatched bases: 6. This CDR3 contains 14 residues. Germline CDR1 SGDLS, CDR2 YYNGEE. The CDR3 DNA sequence: TGTGCCAGCAGCCTCACAGGGGGCGGAGAAAAACTGTTTTTT. Translating it yields CASSLTGGGEKLFF.

The chain couples TRBV27 to TRBJ1-2; D is ambiguous. CDR1 and CDR2 (germline): MNHEY, SMNVEV (reference sequence). The CDR3 consists of 14 residues. The germline V and J ends were trimmed by 2 bases and 2 bases, with 9 bases remaining between them. CDR3 residues: CASSLSGLNYGYTF. The CDR3, as DNA: TGTGCCAGCAGTTTAAGCGGGCTGAACTATGGCTACACCTTC.

The chain joins TRBV28 to TRBJ2-2; TRBD2 is a possible D gene (5 bases). The CDR3 loop spans 12 amino acids. Germline CDR1 MDHEN, CDR2 SYDVKM. Trimming removed 8 bases from V and 6 bases from J, with 10 bases in between. The CDR3 bases are TGTGCCAGCGGAGGTGGCCCCGGGGAGCTGTTTTTT. As protein: CASGGGPGELFF.

This clone was counted a few times. V is TRBV7-8 and J is TRBJ1-4, with 11 bases lining up with TRBD1. Germline V gives CDR1 SGHVS, CDR2 FQNEAQ. With 2 bases clipped from V and 1 base from J, the junction kept 12 bases outside the gene matches. This CDR3 spans 20 amino acids. The CDR3 sequence: CASSLSPGTGGSGTNEKLFF. Here the CDR3 DNA reads TGTGCCAGCAGCTTATCCCCCGGGACAGGGGGTAGTGGAACTAATGAAAAACTGTTTTTT. The full variable domain, in which reference TRBV7-8 and TRBJ1-4 provide the parts outside the CDR3, is GAGVSQSPRYKVAKRGQDVALRCDPISGHVSLFWYQQALGQGPEFLTYFQNEAQLDKSGLPSDRFFAERPEGSVSTLKIQRTQQEDSAVYLCASSLSPGTGGSGTNEKLFFGSGTQLSVL.

V gene TRBV9 combines with J gene TRBJ2-3; D perhaps matches TRBD2 (6 bases). V lost 2 bases and J lost 3, with 13 bases in between. This CDR3 contains 15 residues. Germline V gives CDR1 SGDLS, CDR2 YYNGEE. CDR3 nucleotide sequence: TGTGCCAGCAGCGTGGACTACAGTTTGACAGATACGCAGTATTTT. This sequence encodes CASSVDYSLTDTQYF.

This chain joins TRBV10-3 and TRBJ1-2, with D hard to call. Germline V gene lookup returns CDR1 ENHRY and CDR2 SYGVKD. This CDR3 spans 13 amino acids. Trimming left V 5 bases short and J 7 bases short, with 14 bases between. The CDR3 DNA reads as TGTGCCATCAGTACGACCGGACTGGGTGGCTACACCTTC. Encoded protein: CAISTTGLGGYTF.

V usage is TRBV6-2 or TRBV6-3 and J usage is TRBJ2-1; 9 bases align to TRBD2. CDR1 MNHEY and CDR2 SVGEGT come from the germline V gene. V was pared by 0 bases and J by 2 bases, with 5 bases of the junction left unmatched. The CDR3 is 17 residues long. CDR3 amino acids: CASSYSFSSGAYNEQFF. CDR3 nucleotide sequence: TGTGCCAGCAGTTACTCGTTTTCTAGCGGGGCCTACAATGAGCAGTTCTTC.

V gene TRBV5-1 combines with J gene TRBJ2-1; TRBD2 agrees at 13 bases. Germline V gives CDR1 SGHRS, CDR2 YFSETQ. The CDR3 contains 19 residues. After removal of 4 bases from V and 0 bases from J, the junction contained 10 bases not matched to a gene. The CDR3 bases are TGCGCCAGCAGCCCCGGACTAGCGGGGGCCCCGAGCTCCTACAATGAGCAGTTCTTC. Translation: CASSPGLAGAPSSYNEQFF.

This chain joins TRBV5-4 and TRBJ2-7; no definite D call. V was clipped by 0 bases and J by 0 bases, with 7 bases between them. The CDR3 extends over 14 amino acids. The germline V gene has CDR1 SGHNT and CDR2 YYREEE (reference sequence). The CDR3 loop reads CASSLAQNSYEQYF. The CDR3 region has the DNA TGTGCCAGCAGCTTGGCGCAGAACTCCTACGAGCAGTACTTC.

The chain joins TRBV6-2 or TRBV6-3 to TRBJ1-5; D call uncertain. Germline CDR1 and CDR2: MNHEY and SVGEGT. The length of the CDR3 is 15 residues. V lost 6 bases and J lost 1, with 13 bases in between. The CDR3 sequence: CASSPGLGSNQPQHF. The DNA of the CDR3 is TGTGCCAGCAGCCCCGGACTCGGGAGCAATCAGCCCCAGCATTTT.

The rearrangement joins TRBV7-3 to TRBJ2-2; D not certain. V dropped 6 bases and J dropped 6 bases, with 8 bases sitting between them. The CDR3 extends over 12 amino acids. Per germline, CDR1 SGHTA and CDR2 FQGTGA. This CDR3 is CASSSYAGELFF. The CDR3 nucleotides are TGTGCCAGCAGTTCCTACGCCGGGGAGCTGTTTTTT.